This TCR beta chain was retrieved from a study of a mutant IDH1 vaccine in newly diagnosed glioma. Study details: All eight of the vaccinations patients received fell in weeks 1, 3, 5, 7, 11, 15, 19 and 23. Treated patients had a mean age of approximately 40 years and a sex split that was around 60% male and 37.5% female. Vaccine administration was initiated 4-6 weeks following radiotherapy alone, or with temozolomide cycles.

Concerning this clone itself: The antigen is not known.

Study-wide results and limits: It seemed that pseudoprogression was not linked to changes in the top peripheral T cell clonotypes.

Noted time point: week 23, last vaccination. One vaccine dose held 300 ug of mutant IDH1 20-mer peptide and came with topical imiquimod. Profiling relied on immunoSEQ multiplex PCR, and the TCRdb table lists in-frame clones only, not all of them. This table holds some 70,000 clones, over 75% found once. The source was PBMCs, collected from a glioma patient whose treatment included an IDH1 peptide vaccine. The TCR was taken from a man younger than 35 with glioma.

The CDR3 spells CASSSDGTKAFF. CDR3 sequence (DNA): TGTGCCAGCAGCTCCGACGGGACCAAGGCTTTCTTT. The chain employs TRBV7-9 and TRBJ1-1; D is perhaps TRBD1 (5 bases). Looked up from germline, CDR1 is SEHNR and CDR2 is FQNEAQ (reference sequence). V lost 4 bases, J lost 11 bases, and 14 bases lay in between. The CDR3 sequence is 12 residues long.